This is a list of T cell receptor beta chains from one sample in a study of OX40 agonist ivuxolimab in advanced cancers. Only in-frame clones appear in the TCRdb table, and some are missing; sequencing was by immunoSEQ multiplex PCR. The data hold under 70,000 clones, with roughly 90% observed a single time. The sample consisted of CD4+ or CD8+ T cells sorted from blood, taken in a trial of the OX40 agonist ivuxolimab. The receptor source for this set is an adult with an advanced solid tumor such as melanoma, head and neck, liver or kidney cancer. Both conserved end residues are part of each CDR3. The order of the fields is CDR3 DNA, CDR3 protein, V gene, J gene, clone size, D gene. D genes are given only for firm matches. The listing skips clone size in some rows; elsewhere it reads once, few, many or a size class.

TGCGCCAGCAGTGACCCTCGGCAGGGATCTAACGAGCAGTACTTC	CASSDPRQGSNEQYF	TRBV10-1	TRBJ2-7	-	-
TGTGCCAGCAGTTACTATACAGGGGAAGGCTACACCTTC	CASSYYTGEGYTF	TRBV6-5	TRBJ1-2	-	TRBD1
TGTGCCAGCAGCCAATCGGCAGCCGGAAACACCATATATTTT	CASSQSAAGNTIYF	TRBV16	TRBJ1-3	-	-
TGTGCCAGCAGCGTATCTGGTGGCGGGGGGCCCCCCAATGAGCAGTTCTTC	CASSVSGGGGPPNEQFF	TRBV9	TRBJ2-1	-	TRBD2
TGCGCCAGCAGCCAAGATGTTGGCCCTGACACTGAAGCTTTCTTT	CASSQDVGPDTEAFF	TRBV4-1	TRBJ1-1	-	-
TGTGCCACGGGGGCAGCCGGGAACACTGAAGCTTTCTTT	CATGAAGNTEAFF	TRBV7-6	TRBJ1-1	-	-
TGTGCCTGGAGGGTGGACAGGGGGGCGACTGAAGCTTTCTTT	CAWRVDRGATEAFF	TRBV30	TRBJ1-1	-	TRBD1
TGTGCCAGCAGTCATACCGGGACAGGGTCCTACGAGCAGTACTTC	CASSHTGTGSYEQYF	TRBV13	TRBJ2-7	-	TRBD1
TGTGCCAGCAGCTTAGACTGGGACGAGCAGTACTTC	CASSLDWDEQYF	TRBV7-2	TRBJ2-7	-	-
TGCGCCAGCAGCGAGGGGACAACCTACGAGCAGTACTTC	CASSEGTTYEQYF	TRBV10-1	TRBJ2-7	-	-
TGTGCCAGCAGTCCCCTTCTCCAAGGGTCCGGGGACACCGGGGAGCTGTTTTTT	CASSPLLQGSGDTGELFF	TRBV7-9	TRBJ2-2	-	-
TGTGCCAGCAGTGGGGACATACAAAGGACTTTCTATGGCTACACCTTC	CASSGDIQRTFYGYTF	TRBV27	TRBJ1-2	-	-
TGTGCCAGCAGCCGATTTGGAGGAAACACCATATATTTT	CASSRFGGNTIYF	TRBV14	TRBJ1-3	-	-
TGCGCCAGCACCAAATCATCTGGAACAGATACGCAGTATTTT	CASTKSSGTDTQYF	TRBV4-1	TRBJ2-3	once	-
TGTGCCAGCAGTCTTCTGGGAGGAACCACTGAAGCTTTCTTT	CASSLLGGTTEAFF	TRBV7-3	TRBJ1-1	-	-
TGTGCCAGCAGTTGGGTAGGGAATGAGCAGTTCTTC	CASSWVGNEQFF	TRBV27	TRBJ2-1	-	-
TGCGCCAGCAGTGGAGACAGGCCCCATGAGCAGTTCTTC	CASSGDRPHEQFF	TRBV10-2	TRBJ2-1	-	-
TGTGCCAGCAGCTTAGCAGTGTTTATGAACACTGAAGCTTTCTTT	CASSLAVFMNTEAFF	TRBV7-2	TRBJ1-1	-	-
TGTGCCAGCAGCTCGTCTCGGACAGGGTTGAACACTGAAGCTTTCTTT	CASSSSRTGLNTEAFF	TRBV7-8	TRBJ1-1	-	TRBD1
TGTGCCAGCAGTTACGGGGACAGGGCAGATCAGCCCCAGCATTTT	CASSYGDRADQPQHF	TRBV6-6	TRBJ1-5	-	TRBD1
TGTGCCAGCAGCTCAGGCCGAGCGGGCACAGATACGCAGTATTTT	CASSSGRAGTDTQYF	TRBV7-7	TRBJ2-3	once	-